This T cell receptor (beta chain) came from a study of early T cells in non-severe SARS-CoV-2 infection (dated by TCRdb to the early 2020s). Study-level background: Bulk RNA from unsorted whole blood was used for TCR sequencing, so alpha and beta chains could not be paired.

The paper's findings and limits, for the study overall: Matching against VDJdb was skewed toward anti-spike CD8 responses, likely underestimated virus-specific expansions, and missed private and CD4 specificities.

The study was a case-control design nested within a healthcare worker cohort in London, UK, with weekly nasopharyngeal swab PCR tests and blood sampling. Between 23 and 31 March 2020, the week of the UK lockdown, healthcare workers were enrolled and then followed up weekly for as long as 16 weeks. Measured from the cysteine to the phenylalanine, the CDR3 is 14 residues long. Only the CDR3 DNA is retained, 42 bases long and in frame from the first base. The junction carries 8 bases between V and J, which are trimmed by 3 bases and 3 bases respectively. CDR1 and CDR2, looked up from the germline V gene, are MNHNS and SASEGT. This clonotype was found many times. Its antigen specificity is not known. The sample holds no much larger clone one base away, and base qualities are not on file. Libraries were built with 5' RACE. The sequencer was a NextSeq 500. In the TCR library protocol, unique molecular identifiers were attached to individual cDNA molecules to correct for PCR bias and sequencing error. TCR alpha and beta chains were both sequenced, and the abundances of alpha and beta sequences in each sample were closely correlated with each other. The original methods were these. V gene, J gene and CDR3 annotation of TCR sequences was performed with Decombinator V4. TCRs were defined as expanded if a significant change between any two time points was detected under a Poisson model with p below 0.0001. TCR abundances were normalised to the total number of TCRs sequenced in each sample and reported as counts per million. TRAV1-2 paired with TRAJ12, TRAJ20 or TRAJ33 defined MAIT TCRs, while TRAV10 paired with TRAJ18 defined iNKT TCRs. A search of VDJdb, accessed on 1 November 2021, was run for TCRs annotated to CMV, EBV and SARS-CoV-2, with TCRs annotated for multiple antigens excluded. TCRdb trimmed public reads at Q25 via fastp, called clones via MiXCR and kept in-frame beta chains. Entries are consolidated by CDR3 protein sequence, retaining the most common genes and DNA. In this record, the V and J calls reflect TCRdb's handling and not the investigators' own analysis. In this sample the table shows some 91,000 distinct CDR3 sequences, approximately 10% of which occur a single time. The leading ten clones occupy 4.7% of the sample.

Here the sequenced sample was whole blood, taken at baseline. The sequence links TRBV6-1 to TRBJ1-4; the D gene cannot be resolved reliably. The clonotype comes from an adult who was a healthcare worker with PCR-confirmed SARS-CoV-2 infection or an uninfected control (not recorded which). The DNA reads TGTGCCAGCAGTGACCGTAATGCTAATGAAAAACTGTTTTTT. Its protein reads: CASSDRNANEKLFF.